In this sample, the clone carrying this TCR beta chain turned up a few times. Its target is not known. Sample time point: newly diagnosed GD, antithyroid drugs for less than 3 months. With RNA extracted from PBMCs as input, the TCR library was made. Trimming took 5 bases from V and 10 from J; bases not matched to a gene: 9. The CDR3 runs 15 residues. The V gene's germline CDR1 is MNHEY and CDR2 SMNVEV (reference sequence). These data come from a study of regulatory T cells in long-lasting Graves disease. Study-level findings and limits: Public clonotype sharing was higher in persistent than newly diagnosed patients. There was favoring of TRBV28, TRBJ1-2 and TRBJ2-5 in persistent disease.

Library construction for TCR beta used iRepertoire HTBI primers and Arm-PCR of CDR3 regions. TCRdb re-analysed the multiplex PCR reads in MiXCR, keeping a single row per CDR3 protein. The sample lists about 330,000 distinct CDR3 sequences, roughly 17% occurring once. Another study also made use of these data, one on T cells in Graves' hyperthyroidism and ophthalmopathy. This second study says: In patients aged 18 to 65, hyperthyroidism was newly diagnosed, with duration under 2 months. A model of 13 V-J features distinguished ophthalmopathy from stable hyperthyroidism.

The gene calls are TRBV27 and TRBJ2-1; 12 bases are a match to TRBD2. The clonotype comes from a woman under 30 with Graves disease. Source: peripheral blood mononuclear cells (PBMCs), taken at new diagnosis, from a patient treated with antithyroid drugs. The CDR3 here is CASSLTSGSLYEQFF. CDR3 in DNA: TGTGCCAGCAGTCTGACTAGCGGGAGTCTCTACGAGCAGTTCTTC.